This entry lists 9 T cell receptor beta chains sequenced from one sample in a study of T cell responses to AZD1222 COVID-19 vaccine. The method was immunoSEQ multiplex PCR; TCRdb's version includes in-frame clones alone and lacks a portion of them. The sample has approximately 100,000 clones, 90% to 95% seen once. This specimen consisted of peripheral blood, obtained on day 0 of AZD1222 vaccination. The source is an adult in good health.

The J gene is TRBJ1-5, the V gene TRBV2; unclear D gene. The CDR3 has 13 residues. Germline V gene lookup returns CDR1 SNHLY and CDR2 FYNNEI. V lost 5 bases to trimming and J lost 4 bases, with 9 bases between them. The DNA for the CDR3 is TGTGCCAGCAGTTACAGAGTAAATCAGCCCCAGCATTTT. This encodes CASSYRVNQPQHF.

V usage is TRBV7-9 and J usage is TRBJ1-5; 7 bases match TRBD1. V lost 5 bases and J lost 2; bases outside the gene matches: 9. This CDR3 is 16 amino acids long. Germline V CDR1 and CDR2: SEHNR, FQNEAQ (reference sequence). The CDR3 DNA reads TGTGCCAGCAGCACCAAGGGGGCCTCGGGCAATCAGCCCCAGCATTTT. It codes for CASSTKGASGNQPQHF.

The chain employs TRBV19 and TRBJ2-2; 9 nucleotides match TRBD1. The CDR3 totals 16 residues. Germline CDR1 and CDR2: LNHDA and SQIVND (reference sequence). V was clipped by 4 bases and J by 7 bases; unmatched bases: 10. CDR3 nucleotides: TGTGCCAGTAGTACTGGACAGGGGATTTGGGGCGGGGAGCTGTTTTTT. Translating it yields CASSTGQGIWGGELFF.

The chain has TRBV10-3 and TRBJ1-2; unclear D gene. There are 17 residues in the CDR3. Trimming cost V 0 bases and J 3 bases, with 17 bases left between them. From germline, CDR1 is ENHRY and CDR2 SYGVKD. Here the CDR3 reads CAISESLGRVDDYGYTF. In DNA form, the CDR3 reads TGTGCCATCAGTGAGTCCCTGGGCAGAGTCGATGACTATGGCTACACCTTC.

This clone was counted once. This sequence joins TRBV30 and TRBJ1-3, with a possible D match to TRBD1 (6 bases). The V and J ends lost 5 bases and 4 bases respectively, with 12 bases between them. CDR3 length equals 13 residues. The germline CDR1 and CDR2 sequences are GTSNPN and SVGIG (reference sequence). CDR3 protein: CAWGGLGGNTIYF. CDR3 nucleotides: TGTGCCTGGGGGGGCCTAGGCGGAAACACCATATATTTT.

The V gene is TRBV19, the J gene TRBJ2-5; D remains ambiguous. CDR3 length: 13 residues. Germline V lookup: CDR1 LNHDA, CDR2 SQIVND (reference sequence). V lost 3 bases and J 1 base, leaving 6 bases between the germline ends. CDR3 sequence (DNA): TGTGCCAGTAGTATCGGCGGCCAAGAGACCCAGTACTTC. Translated: CASSIGGQETQYF.

DNA for the CDR3: TGTGCCAGCAGCTTGTTCAGGGCGGGGGAGCAGTACTTC. Translating gives CASSLFRAGEQYF. The J gene is TRBJ2-7, the V gene TRBV5-5; D may be TRBD2 (6 bases). The CDR3 length is 13 residues. From germline, CDR1 is SGHKS and CDR2 YYEKEE (reference sequence). V gave up 1 base and J gave up 7 bases, with 12 bases separating them.

The chain links TRBV12-3 or TRBV12-4 to TRBJ2-7; D call uncertain. V dropped 1 base and J dropped 6 bases, with 7 bases sitting between them. The CDR3 has 12 amino acids. CDR3: CASSLDVPEQYF. The CDR3 DNA reads TGTGCCAGCAGTTTAGACGTCCCCGAGCAGTACTTC.

The chain employs TRBV28 and TRBJ1-2; the D is unclear. Looked up from germline, CDR1 is MDHEN and CDR2 is SYDVKM. Trimming removed 6 bases from V and 0 bases from J, with 11 bases in between. The CDR3 extends over 14 amino acids. Here the CDR3 DNA reads TGTGCCAGCAGCCCAGGACCTACTAACTATGGCTACACCTTC. Protein: CASSPGPTNYGYTF.